This T cell receptor (beta chain) originates from a study of cytomegalovirus exposure and HLA in healthy donors. General study results and limits: Donor immune exposure was known only as CMV serostatus. In a later analysis, donors in an Asian-associated ancestry cluster reportedly had fewer N-insertions in productive TCRs than the cohort mean.

The CDR3 length is 11 residues. Germline V gene lookup returns CDR1 MNHEY and CDR2 SVGAGI. Trimming took 10 bases from V and 7 from J, leaving 14 bases between them. PCR was performed using 60 Vbeta and 13 Jbeta primers. The assay was immunoSEQ multiplex PCR, and TCRdb's table has in-frame clones only and misses some. Of around 90,000 clones detected, approximately 86% appear once; the ten largest clones hold 9.2%. This clone has a single count. Its antigen is as yet unknown. This TCR was recovered from a man aged 30 to 39 in good health and CMV-seropositive. The sequencing input was PBMCs. This sequence joins TRBV6-5 and TRBJ2-7, with a tentative D call TRBD2 (5 bases). The CDR3 is CATLLEREQYF. The CDR3 DNA follows: TGTGCCACCTTACTAGAAAGGGAGCAGTACTTC.